These T cell receptor beta chains were read from a single sample in a study of CD8 T cells in ankylosing spondylitis. Each CDR3 protein is one row after TCRdb ran MiXCR on the 5' RACE reads. The sample records about 340,000 distinct CDR3 sequences, roughly 15% being singletons. Sequencing was carried out using blood, either unsorted or a sorted T cell fraction (not recorded which). The receptors here all came from a male donor with ankylosing spondylitis or in good health (not recorded which). The CDR3 runs from the conserved cysteine through the conserved F or W. The D gene is left open where the match is weak. The size of a clone is reported for some rows only, either as once, few or many, or as a class for expanded clones.

size,J,V,D,CDR3,DNA
few,TRBJ1-2,TRBV25-1,NA,CATQSQGWTSGYTF,TGTGCCACCCAATCCCAGGGGTGGACAAGTGGCTACACCTTC
few,TRBJ1-3,TRBV5-1,NA,CASSLGGGSSGNTIYF,TGCGCCAGCAGCTTGGGCGGGGGATCCTCTGGAAACACCATATATTTT
many,TRBJ1-2,TRBV2,NA,CASREDRWGYTF,TGTGCCAGCCGGGAAGACCGTTGGGGCTACACCTTC
few,TRBJ2-3,TRBV7-7,NA,CASSLGGPGEGDTQYF,TGTGCCAGCAGCTTAGGGGGGCCTGGAGAGGGAGATACGCAGTATTTT
many,TRBJ2-7,TRBV18,NA,CASSPGGYEQYF,TGTGCCAGCTCACCCGGCGGCTACGAGCAGTACTTC
NA,TRBJ1-5,TRBV5-1,TRBD1,CASSPSGQGTQPQHF,TGCGCCAGCAGCCCTTCGGGACAGGGCACTCAGCCCCAGCATTTT
few,TRBJ2-7,TRBV7-9,NA,CASSFLGSEQYF,TGTGCCAGCAGCTTCTTAGGGAGTGAGCAGTACTTC
few,TRBJ1-5,TRBV6-1,TRBD1,CASGQGADQPQHF,TGTGCCAGCGGACAGGGGGCTGATCAGCCCCAGCATTTT
few,TRBJ2-1,TRBV3-1,NA,CASSDLASSYNEQFF,TGTGCCAGCAGTGATCTAGCCAGCTCCTACAATGAGCAGTTCTTC
NA,TRBJ2-7,TRBV12-3/TRBV12-4,TRBD2,CASSFAGLAISYEQYF,TGTGCCAGCAGTTTTGCGGGACTAGCAATTTCCTACGAGCAGTACTTC
many,TRBJ1-1,TRBV20-1,NA,CSARGGTEAFF,TGCAGTGCTAGGGGGGGCACTGAAGCTTTCTTT
few,TRBJ1-2,TRBV29-1,NA,CSAPGDNYGYTF,TGCAGCGCCCCCGGAGATAACTATGGCTACACCTTC
NA,TRBJ2-5,TRBV6-1,NA,CAAAGETQYF,TGTGCCGCTGCGGGGGAGACCCAGTACTTC
NA,TRBJ2-7,TRBV6-1,NA,CASSPGDIKAEQYF,TGTGCCAGCAGTCCCGGGGACATAAAGGCCGAGCAGTACTTC
NA,TRBJ2-2,TRBV5-5,NA,CASSLVASQRTGELFF,TGTGCCAGCAGCTTGGTTGCCTCCCAGAGGACCGGGGAGCTGTTTTTT
NA,TRBJ2-1,TRBV12-5,NA,CASGYRELNEQFF,TGTGCTAGTGGCTACAGGGAACTCAATGAGCAGTTCTTC
NA,TRBJ2-1,TRBV12-3/TRBV12-4,TRBD2,CASRRAAGGDYNEQFF,TGTGCCAGCAGGAGGGCAGCGGGAGGAGACTACAATGAGCAGTTCTTC
NA,TRBJ2-4,TRBV7-9,NA,CASSRERGTAQNIQYF,TGTGCCAGCAGTCGGGAAAGGGGGACGGCACAAAACATTCAGTACTTC
few,TRBJ2-3,TRBV6-1,TRBD1,CASSQNGLDRGIDTQYF,TGTGCCAGCAGCCAAAACGGGTTGGACAGGGGGATAGATACGCAGTATTTT
many,TRBJ2-7,TRBV11-2,TRBD1,CASSSWGQGSYEQYF,TGTGCCAGCAGCTCGTGGGGACAGGGTTCCTACGAGCAGTACTTC
NA,TRBJ1-2,TRBV6-5,NA,CASSYSGKYGYTF,TGTGCCAGCAGTTACTCGGGGAAATACGGCTACACCTTC
NA,TRBJ2-7,TRBV27,TRBD2,CASSPLAGVHEQYF,TGTGCCAGCAGTCCTCTAGCGGGAGTCCACGAGCAGTACTTC
NA,TRBJ2-5,TRBV20-1,NA,CSAQPIQETQYF,TGCAGTGCCCAACCGATCCAAGAGACCCAGTACTTC
few,TRBJ2-5,TRBV4-2,NA,CASSQGQERRETQYF,TGTGCCAGCAGCCAAGGGCAGGAGCGGAGGGAGACCCAGTACTTC
many,TRBJ2-3,TRBV10-2,NA,CASSESVTQYF,TGCGCCAGCAGTGAGTCGGTTACGCAGTATTTT
NA,TRBJ2-7,TRBV12-3/TRBV12-4,NA,CASSISLYEQYF,TGTGCCAGCAGTATTTCCCTCTACGAGCAGTACTTC
few,TRBJ1-1,TRBV20-1,NA,CSAWSGLRGMNTEAFF,TGCAGTGCCTGGTCAGGGTTGAGGGGGATGAACACTGAAGCTTTCTTT
NA,TRBJ1-2,TRBV6-5,NA,CASSSQPGPANYGYTF,TGTGCCAGCAGTTCCCAGCCGGGGCCCGCTAACTATGGCTACACCTTC
many,TRBJ2-2,TRBV12-3/TRBV12-4,NA,CASRSGGTGTGELFF,TGTGCCAGCAGATCTGGGGGCACGGGCACCGGGGAGCTGTTTTTT
NA,TRBJ2-7,TRBV2,TRBD1,CASSKDRVGSEQYF,TGTGCCAGCAGTAAAGACAGGGTGGGGAGCGAGCAGTACTTC
few,TRBJ1-1,TRBV7-9,NA,CASSLGTRTEAFF,TGTGCCAGCAGCTTAGGAACCAGAACTGAAGCTTTCTTT
few,TRBJ1-2,TRBV20-1,NA,CSARIYGGYTF,TGCAGTGCTAGGATTTATGGAGGCTACACCTTC
few,TRBJ2-1,TRBV7-9,NA,CASSPLLGGEQFF,TGTGCCAGCAGCCCCCTCCTGGGAGGTGAGCAGTTCTTC
few,TRBJ1-2,TRBV27,NA,CASSLGRSNFYGYTF,TGTGCCAGCAGTTTAGGGCGGAGCAACTTCTATGGCTACACCTTC
few,TRBJ1-1,TRBV18,NA,CASSSGGDTEAFF,TGTGCCAGCTCCTCGGGAGGGGACACTGAAGCTTTCTTT
few,TRBJ2-4,TRBV4-2,NA,CASSPGWGAKNIQYF,TGTGCCAGCAGCCCGGGATGGGGAGCGAAAAACATTCAGTACTTC
NA,TRBJ1-1,TRBV7-9,NA,CASSRRGGTEAFF,TGTGCCAGCAGCCGCAGGGGAGGCACTGAAGCTTTCTTT
NA,TRBJ1-2,TRBV5-1,NA,CASSLAGREGSYTF,TGCGCCAGCAGCTTGGCCGGCCGGGAGGGTAGCTACACCTTC
NA,TRBJ1-1,TRBV5-1,TRBD1,CASSPAARGRTEAFF,TGCGCCAGCAGCCCAGCGGCCAGGGGGCGGACTGAAGCTTTCTTT
many,TRBJ2-1,TRBV3-1,TRBD2,CASSPTSGGSYNEQFF,TGTGCCAGCAGCCCGACTAGCGGGGGCTCCTACAATGAGCAGTTCTTC
NA,TRBJ2-5,TRBV5-1,NA,CASSHSGAEETQYF,TGCGCCAGCAGCCACTCAGGGGCGGAAGAGACCCAGTACTTC
NA,TRBJ1-1,TRBV20-1,TRBD1,CSALDRGRGLNTEAFF,TGCAGTGCCCTGGACAGGGGGCGAGGTTTGAACACTGAAGCTTTCTTT
few,TRBJ2-2,TRBV7-2,TRBD1,CASTQTGSDTGELFF,TGTGCCAGCACCCAGACAGGGTCGGACACCGGGGAGCTGTTTTTT
NA,TRBJ2-1,TRBV5-1,NA,CASSLEGVVYNEQFF,TGCGCCAGCAGCTTGGAGGGGGTGGTTTACAATGAGCAGTTCTTC
few,TRBJ1-1,TRBV5-4,NA,CASSGRQAPEAFF,TGTGCCAGCAGCGGTCGGCAGGCCCCGGAAGCTTTCTTT
NA,TRBJ2-2,TRBV9,NA,CASSVGMAGELFF,TGTGCCAGCAGCGTAGGAATGGCCGGGGAGCTGTTTTTT
many,TRBJ2-5,TRBV5-1,NA,CASSLTGGETQYF,TGTGCCAGCAGCTTAACCGGCGGAGAGACCCAGTACTTC
NA,TRBJ2-1,TRBV29-1,TRBD1,CSAQGLVDNEQFF,TGCAGCGCACAGGGGTTAGTGGACAATGAGCAGTTCTTC
many,TRBJ2-2,TRBV5-1,NA,CASSLDRADTGELFF,TGCGCCAGCAGCTTGGACCGCGCAGACACCGGGGAGCTGTTTTTT
NA,TRBJ2-7,TRBV16,TRBD1,CACTQMAGTGIHEQYF,TGTGCCTGCACCCAGATGGCCGGGACAGGGATCCACGAGCAGTACTTC
few,TRBJ1-4,TRBV4-2,NA,CASSQDLGGDGEKLFF,TGTGCCAGCAGCCAAGATCTCGGGGGGGATGGGGAAAAACTGTTTTTT
few,TRBJ1-2,TRBV7-2,TRBD1,CASSATGVGYTF,TGTGCCAGCAGCGCGACAGGGGTTGGCTACACCTTC
NA,TRBJ1-1,TRBV18,NA,CASSVNTEAFF,TGTGCCAGCTCCGTGAACACTGAAGCTTTCTTT
few,TRBJ2-3,TRBV2,TRBD2,CASNGLVADTQYF,TGTGCCAGCAACGGACTAGTTGCAGATACGCAGTATTTT
NA,TRBJ2-5,TRBV20-1,TRBD2,CSAQALSGGAETQYF,TGCAGTGCTCAAGCGCTTAGCGGGGGGGCGGAGACCCAGTACTTC
few,TRBJ2-7,TRBV12-3/TRBV12-4,TRBD1,CASSLMGQGAGEQYF,TGTGCCAGCAGTTTAATGGGACAGGGGGCGGGGGAGCAGTACTTC
NA,TRBJ1-5,TRBV3-1,NA,CASSLQIGSNQPQHF,TGTGCCAGCAGCCTCCAAATTGGGAGCAATCAGCCCCAGCATTTT